Presented here are 29 T cell receptor beta chains from one specimen sequenced in a study of CD8 T cells in cerebrospinal fluid in Alzheimer's disease. Reprocessing the 10x single-cell sequencing reads, TCRdb reports a single entry for every CDR3 protein and omits DNA. This table lists fewer than 1,400 distinct CDR3 sequences. Sequencing input: cerebrospinal fluid. The origin of the receptors is a human donor with mild cognitive impairment.

Judged by frequency, this clonotype is medium-sized. The rearrangement uses TRBV6-1 and TRBJ1-6; no DNA is available, so the TRBD1 call from TCRdb remains unchecked. The germline V gene encodes CDR1 MNHNS and CDR2 SASEGT. The CDR3 extends over 15 amino acids. The CDR3 region is CASTGQGEVNSPLHF.

This clonotype is called medium-sized based on its frequency. The chain employs TRBV6-1 and TRBJ1-1; TCRdb outputs TRBD1, but without DNA this stays unchecked. Germline lookup yields CDR1 MNHNS and CDR2 SASEGT. The CDR3 sequence is 14 residues long. The CDR3 sequence: CASSRGGANTEAFF.

Its frequency marks this clonotype as medium-sized (0.01 to 0.1%). J is TRBJ2-2 and V is TRBV6-1; the D call from TCRdb, TRBD2, cannot be confirmed without DNA. CDR3 size: 18 residues. Germline V CDR1 and CDR2: MNHNS, SASEGT. The CDR3: CASSEALAGGANTGELFF.

This clonotype is deemed large by its frequency. The chain is built from TRBV7-9 and TRBJ1-1. The CDR3 spans 15 residues. Germline values: CDR1 SEHNR, CDR2 FQNEAQ (reference sequence). The CDR3 is CASSLRGTGNTEAFF. Drawing the rest from reference TRBV7-9 and TRBJ1-1, the complete variable domain is DTGVSQNPRHKITKRGQNVTFRCDPISEHNRLYWYRQTLGQGPEFLTYFQNEAQLEKSRLLSDRFSAERPKGSFSTLEIQRTEQGDSAMYLCASSLRGTGNTEAFFGQGTRLTVV.

Measured by frequency, this clonotype is medium-sized. The rearrangement uses TRBV6-2 or TRBV6-3 and TRBJ1-1; checking the TCRdb D call of TRBD1 is not possible without DNA. CDR1 is MNHEY and CDR2 is SVGEGT in the germline V gene. CDR3 length equals 16 residues. This CDR3 reads CASSSVPGQGGSEAFF.

This clonotype counts as large by frequency. The J gene is TRBJ2-1, the V gene TRBV4-1; TCRdb names TRBD2, which stays unverified in the absence of DNA. CDR3 length equals 15 residues. Germline V gene data show CDR1 as MGHRA and CDR2 as YSYEKL. CDR3 sequence: CASSLGSGGGYEQFF.

By frequency, this clonotype registers large. The rearrangement uses TRBV5-1 and TRBJ2-2; without DNA, the TCRdb call of TRBD1 cannot be checked. Per the germline V gene, CDR1 is SGHRS and CDR2 is YFSETQ. The CDR3 runs to 16 residues. The CDR3 protein is CASSLYRGANTGELFF.

Frequency places this clonotype as medium-sized. This chain links TRBV27 with TRBJ1-6; TCRdb's D call of TRBD1 is untestable without DNA. The CDR3 is 15 residues long. The germline V gene has CDR1 MNHEY and CDR2 SMNVEV (reference sequence). CDR3 loop: CASSLTGSYNSPLHF.

This clonotype counts as medium-sized by frequency. This rearrangement joins TRBV29-1 to TRBJ1-1; the D gene TCRdb calls, TRBD1, cannot be checked with no DNA. The CDR3 contains 13 residues. Germline CDR1 and CDR2: SQVTM and ANQGSEA. This CDR3 is CSVDGQRTGEAFF.

This clonotype is identified as medium-sized from frequency. The chain carries TRBV30 and TRBJ1-2. The germline gives CDR1 GTSNPN, CDR2 SVGIG (reference sequence). The CDR3 consists of 13 residues. This CDR3 reads CAWSADENYGYTF. Combining the CDR3 with reference TRBV30 and TRBJ1-2 gives the whole variable domain SQTIHQWPATLVQPVGSPLSLECTVEGTSNPNLYWYRQAAGRGLQLLFYSVGIGQISSEVPQNLSASRPQDRQFILSSKKLLLSDSGFYLCAWSADENYGYTFGSGTRLTVV.

V is TRBV16 and J is TRBJ2-2; lacking DNA, the TRBD1 call made by TCRdb goes unchecked. The CDR3 covers 19 residues. Germline V gene data show CDR1 as KGHSY and CDR2 as FQNENV. The CDR3 sequence: CASSPPTWTGDSNTGELFF.

Measured by frequency, this clonotype is medium-sized (0.01 to 0.1%). The chain has TRBV20-1 and TRBJ2-7; the TCRdb D gene call, TRBD2, has no DNA to confirm it. This CDR3 has 15 residues. Germline values: CDR1 DFQATT, CDR2 SNEGSKA (reference sequence). The CDR3 sequence: CSAPGTSLSSYEQYF.

This clonotype counts as large by frequency. The chain combines TRBV10-3 with TRBJ2-3; TCRdb gives TRBD1 as the D gene, but with no DNA this cannot be confirmed. The CDR3 runs to 14 residues. Germline CDR1 reads ENHRY; CDR2 reads SYGVKD. The CDR3 sequence is CAISDPRDSYTQYF.

This clonotype ranks as medium-sized (0.01 to 0.1%) in terms of frequency. The rearrangement uses TRBV7-9 and TRBJ1-1; TCRdb proposes TRBD1, but this gene call is untestable without DNA. The CDR3 spans 14 residues. Germline values: CDR1 SEHNR, CDR2 FQNEAQ (reference sequence). This CDR3 is CASSLWGADTEAFF.

Judged by frequency, this clonotype is medium-sized. The rearrangement links TRBV6-5 to TRBJ2-6; the D call of TRBD1 rests on TCRdb alone, since no DNA is present to check it. Germline CDR1 MNHEY, CDR2 SVGAGI. The CDR3 runs to 16 residues. CDR3 residues: CASSRQGPTGANVLTF.

Its frequency marks this clonotype as medium-sized (0.01 to 0.1%). The chain joins TRBV2 to TRBJ1-2; as DNA is missing, the TRBD1 call by TCRdb cannot be tested. Germline V gene lookup returns CDR1 SNHLY and CDR2 FYNNEI. CDR3 length: 14 amino acids. The CDR3 sequence: CASSEEGVGYGYTF.

This clonotype is labeled large based on frequency. J is TRBJ1-2 and V is TRBV7-2; lacking DNA, the TRBD1 call made by TCRdb goes unchecked. This CDR3 has 16 amino acids. CDR1 is SGHTA, CDR2 FQGNSA, per germline. CDR3 sequence: CASSLTTTVGYYGYTF.

This clonotype is labeled medium-sized based on frequency. The chain couples TRBV7-2 to TRBJ2-7; absent DNA, TCRdb's TRBD1 call cannot be checked. Germline loops: CDR1 SGHTA, CDR2 FQGNSA. The CDR3 contains 15 residues. The CDR3 spells CASSLGQGAAYEQYF.

This clonotype counts as large by frequency. This chain joins TRBV7-9 and TRBJ1-6. The CDR3 is 17 residues long. Germline-derived CDR1 and CDR2 are SEHNR and FQNEAQ (reference sequence). The CDR3 is CASSPTARSSYNSPLHF.

The chain couples TRBV4-3 to TRBJ2-2. The CDR3 consists of 13 residues. The germline V gene encodes CDR1 LGHNA and CDR2 YSLEER. The CDR3 is CASQDAEAGELFF.

This clonotype shows up as medium-sized by frequency. The chain is built from TRBV2 and TRBJ1-2. The length of the CDR3 is 13 residues. CDR1 and CDR2 (germline): SNHLY, FYNNEI. The CDR3 sequence is CASSELSVYGYTF.

According to its frequency, this clonotype is large. The gene calls are TRBV9 and TRBJ2-3; without DNA, the TCRdb call of TRBD2 cannot be checked. This CDR3 is built from 16 residues. Germline values: CDR1 SGDLS, CDR2 YYNGEE. CDR3 loop: CASSPRSSGGADTQYF.

V and J are TRBV19 and TRBJ2-3; TCRdb calls TRBD1, which cannot be checked without DNA. The CDR3 covers 15 residues. Germline V CDR1 and CDR2: LNHDA, SQIVND (reference sequence). The CDR3 sequence: CASSIGGTGVNTQYF.

This clonotype is classed as medium-sized (0.01 to 0.1%) by frequency. V gene TRBV12-3 or TRBV12-4 combines with J gene TRBJ1-1. The CDR3 runs 12 residues. The CDR3 loop is CASSLTYAEAFF.

This clonotype ranks as large (0.1 to 1%) in terms of frequency. This rearrangement joins TRBV6-2 or TRBV6-3 to TRBJ1-5; TCRdb gives TRBD1 as the D gene, but with no DNA this cannot be confirmed. The V gene's germline CDR1 is MNHEY and CDR2 SVGEGT. This CDR3 has 13 amino acids. The CDR3 region is CASSRQGNQPQHF.

The J gene is TRBJ1-1, the V gene TRBV24-1. The V gene's germline CDR1 is KGHDR and CDR2 SFDVKD. This CDR3 comprises 14 residues. The chain's CDR3 is CAPVRHRYNTEAFF.

Measured by frequency, this clonotype is medium-sized. The V and J genes are TRBV6-5 and TRBJ1-6; the D gene TCRdb calls, TRBD1, cannot be checked with no DNA. Germline V gene lookup returns CDR1 MNHEY and CDR2 SVGAGI. The CDR3 consists of 14 residues. CDR3 protein: CASSYGQRNSPLHF.

The genes are TRBV2 and TRBJ2-5; the D call of TRBD1 rests on TCRdb alone, since no DNA is present to check it. Looked up from germline, CDR1 is SNHLY and CDR2 is FYNNEI. The CDR3 has 13 amino acids. Here the CDR3 reads CASRRGPAETQYF.

This clonotype is medium-sized (0.01 to 0.1%) by frequency. V usage is TRBV6-6 and J usage is TRBJ1-2; the TRBD1 assignment by TCRdb is unverifiable without DNA. This CDR3 has 15 residues. The germline CDR1 and CDR2 sequences are MNHNY and SVGAGI (reference sequence). CDR3 loop: CASSNDGGRFYGYTF.